One and the same sample provided the 27 T cell receptor beta chains below, sequenced in a study of control samples from healthy donors and cancer patients. Clones were read by immunoSEQ multiplex PCR, and TCRdb kept only the in-frame ones, dropping some. The repertoire holds about 82,000 clones, with 94% as singletons. The sample consisted of blood. These receptors all come from a woman in her late teens or twenties in good health.

The chain couples TRBV5-1 to TRBJ1-5; 7 bases are a match to TRBD1. The junction had 5 bases not matched to a gene; V was cut back by 4 bases and J by 4 bases. From germline, CDR1 is SGHRS and CDR2 YFSETQ. This CDR3 comprises 14 residues. The CDR3 DNA follows: TGCGCCAGCAGCATAGGGACAGCTAATCAGCCCCAGCATTTT. Translated: CASSIGTANQPQHF.

This rearrangement joins TRBV6-5 to TRBJ2-7, with TRBD2 identical over 10 bases. Germline trimming cut 7 bases from V and 4 bases from J; bases unmatched to any gene: 10. Germline V gene lookup returns CDR1 MNHEY and CDR2 SVGAGI. The CDR3 runs 15 residues. The CDR3 nucleotides are TGTGCCAGCAACCAGAGACTAGCGGGTGTTTACGAGCAGTACTTC. Amino acid sequence: CASNQRLAGVYEQYF.

V is TRBV5-1 and J is TRBJ2-3, with D uncertain. The V and J ends lost 4 bases and 1 base respectively, with 19 bases between them. Germline lookup yields CDR1 SGHRS and CDR2 YFSETQ. The length of the CDR3 is 17 residues. CDR3 protein: CASSPGLWEEGTDTQYF. The CDR3 region has the DNA TGCGCCAGCAGCCCCGGGCTTTGGGAAGAAGGCACAGATACGCAGTATTTT.

This clone was seen once. The chain combines TRBV28 with TRBJ1-5; a possible D gene is TRBD1 (5 bases). This CDR3 spans 14 amino acids. CDR1 and CDR2 (germline): MDHEN, SYDVKM. Trimming shortened V by 6 bases and J by 2 bases, and 11 bases separated the two germline ends. The CDR3 protein is CASRRDLGNQPQHF. The CDR3 DNA is TGTGCCAGCAGGAGGGACTTAGGCAATCAGCCCCAGCATTTT. Based on the CDR3 plus reference TRBV28 and TRBJ1-5, the full variable domain is DVKVTQSSRYLVKRTGEKVFLECVQDMDHENMFWYRQDPGLGLRLIYFSYDVKMKEKGDIPEGYSVSREKKERFSLILESASTNQTSMYLCASRRDLGNQPQHFGDGTRLSIL.

The rearrangement joins TRBV6-2 or TRBV6-3 to TRBJ2-3, with D possibly called TRBD1 or TRBD2 (5 bases each). CDR1 is MNHEY and CDR2 is SVGEGT in the germline V gene. The length of the CDR3 is 15 residues. V lost 6 bases, J lost 0 bases, and 13 bases lay in between. Here the CDR3 DNA reads TGTGCCAGCAGCCCCTGGGGGAGAAGCACAGATACGCAGTATTTT. It yields the protein CASSPWGRSTDTQYF.

The chain carries TRBV5-1 and TRBJ2-1; either TRBD1 or TRBD2 may fit D (5 bases each). Trimming stripped 7 bases from V and 0 bases from J, with 11 bases between. The CDR3 runs to 14 residues. CDR1 SGHRS and CDR2 YFSETQ come from the germline V gene. CDR3 protein: CASGTGSSYNEQFF. In nucleotides, the CDR3 is TGCGCCAGCGGGACCGGAAGCTCCTACAATGAGCAGTTCTTC.

The V and J genes are TRBV24-1 and TRBJ1-4; D is ambiguous. Germline loops: CDR1 KGHDR, CDR2 SFDVKD. V was shortened by 4 bases and J by 8 bases, with 13 bases between the two germline ends. This CDR3 has 14 amino acids. Here the CDR3 reads CATSDSGNLEKLFF. The CDR3 DNA reads TGTGCCACCAGTGACTCGGGTAACTTAGAAAAACTGTTTTTT.

This chain joins TRBV2 and TRBJ2-2; 9 nucleotides line up with TRBD2. Germline V CDR1 and CDR2: SNHLY, FYNNEI. V shed 4 bases and J 7 bases; nucleotides not matched to a gene: 10. The CDR3 has 16 residues. Here the CDR3 reads CASSGTSDPAGGELFF. For the CDR3, the DNA is TGTGCCAGCAGTGGGACTAGCGACCCCGCGGGCGGGGAGCTGTTTTTT.

This clone was detected once. This chain uses TRBV4-1 with TRBJ1-6; D call uncertain. The V gene's germline CDR1 is MGHRA and CDR2 YSYEKL. This CDR3 is built from 13 residues. Trimming shortened V by 5 bases and J by 9 bases, and 11 bases separated the two germline ends. The CDR3 DNA follows: TGCGCCAGCAGCTCCCGGGAACTTTCACCCCTCCACTTT. Translated: CASSSRELSPLHF.

This rearrangement joins TRBV28 to TRBJ2-1; perhaps TRBD2 as D (6 bases). The CDR3 runs 15 residues. Trimming removed 4 bases at V and 2 bases at J, with 12 bases between. Germline CDR1 is MDHEN and CDR2 is SYDVKM. The CDR3 DNA is TGTGCCAGCAGTTCCTCGGGACTCACCTACAATGAGCAGTTCTTC. Protein sequence: CASSSSGLTYNEQFF.

The rearrangement uses TRBV5-8 and TRBJ1-1, with D possibly TRBD1 on 5 matching bases. The germline gives CDR1 SGHTS, CDR2 YDEGEE. The V end lost 7 bases, the J end lost 1 base, and 20 bases lay between the germline ends. The CDR3 runs to 16 residues. The CDR3 protein is CASLFPWAGRNTEAFF. The CDR3 nucleotides are TGTGCCAGCCTTTTTCCCTGGGCAGGGCGGAACACTGAAGCTTTCTTT.

CDR3: CASSTGTRTDTQYF. CDR3 DNA: TGTGCCAGCAGTACCGGGACTAGGACAGATACGCAGTATTTT. The chain employs TRBV2 and TRBJ2-3, with 8 bases lining up with TRBD2. Per germline, CDR1 SNHLY and CDR2 FYNNEI. The CDR3 contains 14 residues. V was pared by 5 bases and J by 3 bases, with 4 bases of the junction left unmatched.

This sequence joins TRBV2 and TRBJ2-4; no clear D gene. CDR1 is SNHLY, CDR2 FYNNEI, per germline. The CDR3 loop spans 14 amino acids. With 11 bases removed from V and 3 bases from J, the gap between germline ends came to 17 bases. Written as DNA, the CDR3 is TGTGCCGGCTACGATAGCCACGGCAAAAACATTCAGTACTTC. Translated: CAGYDSHGKNIQYF. Complete variable domain (other parts from reference TRBV2 and TRBJ2-4): EPEVTQTPSHQVTQMGQEVILRCVPISNHLYFYWYRQILGQKVEFLVSFYNNEISEKSEIFDDQFSVERPDGSNFTLKIRSTKLEDSAMYFCAGYDSHGKNIQYFGAGTRLSVL.

J is TRBJ1-5 and V is TRBV28, with TRBD1 as a possible D gene (6 bases). The CDR3 totals 16 residues. Trimming took off 1 base at V and 3 bases at J, with 13 bases between the two ends. Looked up from germline, CDR1 is MDHEN and CDR2 is SYDVKM. The DNA for the CDR3 is TGTGCCAGCAGTTTATTTTTGACAGGATACAATCAGCCCCAGCATTTT. It yields the protein CASSLFLTGYNQPQHF. The whole variable domain, filled in from reference TRBV28 and TRBJ1-5, reads DVKVTQSSRYLVKRTGEKVFLECVQDMDHENMFWYRQDPGLGLRLIYFSYDVKMKEKGDIPEGYSVSREKKERFSLILESASTNQTSMYLCASSLFLTGYNQPQHFGDGTRLSIL.

The chain is built from TRBV29-1 and TRBJ2-7; perhaps TRBD1 as D (5 bases). Deletions cut 7 bases from V and 2 bases from J, with 15 bases between. Germline values: CDR1 SQVTM, CDR2 ANQGSEA. This CDR3 is built from 13 residues. CDR3 sequence: CSAVGADTYEQYF. In nucleotides, the CDR3 is TGCAGCGCTGTAGGGGCGGACACCTACGAGCAGTACTTC.

This chain links TRBV7-2 with TRBJ2-5; either TRBD1 or TRBD2 may fit D (6 bases each). This CDR3 is 17 amino acids long. Between the trimmed V and J ends, which lost 2 bases and 2 bases, there was a span of 18 bases. Looked up from germline, CDR1 is SGHTA and CDR2 is FQGNSA. This chain's CDR3 is CASSLYMAGTLQETQYF. The CDR3, as DNA: TGTGCCAGCAGCTTATATATGGCGGGGACACTTCAAGAGACCCAGTACTTC.

This sequence joins TRBV5-1 and TRBJ1-3, with a tentative D call TRBD1 (5 bases). The CDR3 covers 14 residues. Germline assignment: CDR1 SGHRS and CDR2 YFSETQ. The germline V and J ends were trimmed by 4 bases and 1 base, with 9 bases remaining between them. Written as DNA, the CDR3 is TGCGCCAGCAGCGGAGGGGTTTCTGGAAACACCATATATTTT. It codes for CASSGGVSGNTIYF. The full variable domain, in which reference TRBV5-1 and TRBJ1-3 provide the parts outside the CDR3, is KAGVTQTPRYLIKTRGQQVTLSCSPISGHRSVSWYQQTPGQGLQFLFEYFSETQRNKGNFPGRFSGRQFSNSRSEMNVSTLELGDSALYLCASSGGVSGNTIYFGEGSWLTVV.

The chain links TRBV5-6 to TRBJ2-1; 8 bases map to TRBD2. J gave up 9 bases and V 4 bases, and 15 bases lay outside the gene matches. This CDR3 is 16 amino acids long. Germline V CDR1 and CDR2: SGHDT, YYEEEE. CDR3 nucleotide sequence: TGTGCCAGCAGCGCAAACGGACTAGCTGGATGGGCTGAGCAGTTCTTC. Protein sequence: CASSANGLAGWAEQFF.

This chain links TRBV19 with TRBJ1-4; the D gene is possibly TRBD1 (6 bases). CDR1 is LNHDA and CDR2 is SQIVND in the germline V gene (reference sequence). The CDR3 is 16 residues long. Trimming removed 4 bases at V and 8 bases at J, with 20 bases between. The CDR3 region is CASSRGQTGNAEKLFF. CDR3 DNA sequence: TGTGCCAGTAGTAGGGGGCAGACAGGAAACGCAGAAAAACTGTTTTTT.

Regarding this clone: Other DNA sequences from this sample encode an identical CDR3 as well. The chain recombines TRBV28 with TRBJ2-7, with unresolved D. Trimming shortened V by 2 bases and J by 5 bases, and 7 bases separated the two germline ends. Per the germline V gene, CDR1 is MDHEN and CDR2 is SYDVKM. The CDR3 sequence is 12 residues long. The CDR3 DNA reads TGTGCCAGCAGTTTAAGAGGTAACGAGCAGTACTTC. Amino acid sequence: CASSLRGNEQYF.

The chain has TRBV6-4 and TRBJ2-3; 9 bases match TRBD2. Germline trimming cut 8 bases from V and 0 bases from J; bases unmatched to any gene: 6. The CDR3 covers 15 residues. CDR1 and CDR2 from the germline V gene are MRHNA and SNTAGT. The CDR3 spells CASAKTSGSTDTQYF. As DNA, the CDR3 is TGTGCCAGCGCCAAGACTAGCGGAAGCACAGATACGCAGTATTTT.

The chain is built from TRBV5-1 and TRBJ2-5, with TRBD1 as a possible D gene (5 bases). With 0 bases removed from V and 3 bases from J, the gap between germline ends came to 12 bases. Germline V lookup: CDR1 SGHRS, CDR2 YFSETQ. The CDR3 sequence is 15 residues long. CDR3 loop: CASSLDGRVEETQYF. The CDR3 nucleotides are TGCGCCAGCAGCTTGGATGGCAGGGTGGAAGAGACCCAGTACTTC.

J is TRBJ2-7 and V is TRBV4-1; possible D gene TRBD1, 7 bases. There are 13 residues in the CDR3. V was pared by 3 bases and J by 5 bases, with 11 bases between. Per germline, CDR1 MGHRA and CDR2 YSYEKL. CDR3 in amino acids: CASSQQGGDEQYF. Here the CDR3 DNA reads TGCGCCAGCAGCCAGCAGGGGGGCGACGAGCAGTACTTC.

This clone was observed a single time. CDR3 nucleotides: TGTGCCAGCAGCGTAGTAGGACAGGGGAGAGAGACCCAGTACTTC. Amino acid sequence: CASSVVGQGRETQYF. The genes are TRBV9 and TRBJ2-5; TRBD1 matches at 9 bases. CDR3 length: 15 residues. Trimming at V came to 0 bases and at J to 4 bases, leaving 4 bases not matched to a gene. Germline V CDR1 and CDR2: SGDLS, YYNGEE.

The chain joins TRBV7-2 to TRBJ2-7, with D perhaps TRBD2 (6 bases). CDR1 is SGHTA and CDR2 is FQGNSA in the germline V gene. V lost 5 bases, J lost 4 bases, and 21 bases lay in between. The CDR3 extends over 16 amino acids. Here the CDR3 reads CASSRQPGLDVYEQYF. For the CDR3, the DNA is TGTGCCAGCAGCCGGCAACCGGGACTGGACGTTTACGAGCAGTACTTC.

This clone has only one observation. Here the CDR3 reads CASTLQGFNEKLFF. The CDR3, as DNA: TGTGCCAGCACGTTACAGGGCTTTAATGAAAAACTGTTTTTT. The rearrangement uses TRBV2 and TRBJ1-4, with D perhaps TRBD1 (6 bases). Germline loops: CDR1 SNHLY, CDR2 FYNNEI. The ends were cut back, 7 bases at V and 4 bases at J, with 13 bases in the middle. The CDR3 loop spans 14 amino acids.

The V call is TRBV7-8, the J call TRBJ1-2; D ambiguous. Trimming pared 5 bases from V and 4 bases from J, leaving 20 bases between. Germline CDR1 reads SGHVS; CDR2 reads FQNEAQ. The length of the CDR3 is 16 residues. The CDR3: CASSPHLGDSIYGYTF. The CDR3 DNA sequence: TGTGCCAGCAGCCCACACCTAGGCGACTCTATCTATGGCTACACCTTC.